One sample yielded the 14 T cell receptor beta chains listed below, sequenced in a study of shared clonotypes between healthy human individuals. This table comes from immunoSEQ multiplex PCR, and its TCRdb copy is limited to in-frame clones, with some not included. Here the sample spans under 1,900,000 clones, 97% to 99% being singletons. The material sequenced was naive CD4+ T cells sorted from blood. This sample's subset: CD45RA+ positively selected. These receptors were collected from a man aged 30 to 39 in good health.

This sequence joins TRBV5-6 and TRBJ2-7, with 11 nucleotides matching TRBD1. Trimming took 3 bases from V and 5 from J; bases not matched to a gene: 1. Per the germline V gene, CDR1 is SGHDT and CDR2 is YYEEEE. The CDR3 sequence is 13 residues long. CDR3 coding DNA: TGTGCCAGCAGCTCGGACAGGGGGCACGAGCAGTACTTC. It is translated as CASSSDRGHEQYF.

The chain links TRBV14 to TRBJ1-1; the D is unclear. CDR3 length: 13 residues. The germline V and J ends were trimmed by 4 bases and 0 bases, with 6 bases remaining between them. The germline gives CDR1 SGHDN, CDR2 FVKESK. This chain's CDR3 is CASSLNMNTEAFF. CDR3 nucleotide sequence: TGTGCCAGCAGCCTTAACATGAACACTGAAGCTTTCTTT.

This clone appeared once. This sample also contains other DNA sequences that code for the same CDR3. The chain links TRBV28 to TRBJ2-7; no clear D. Trimming stripped 4 bases from V and 1 base from J, with 5 bases between. The CDR3 is made up of 12 amino acids. The germline V gene encodes CDR1 MDHEN and CDR2 SYDVKM. CDR3 DNA sequence: TGTGCCAGCAGTTCGCTTTCCTACGAGCAGTACTTC. This gives the protein CASSSLSYEQYF.

The chain combines TRBV5-4 with TRBJ2-1; weak D call: TRBD2 (5 bases). V was shortened by 0 bases and J by 9 bases, with 13 bases between the two germline ends. CDR1 and CDR2 (germline): SGHNT, YYREEE (reference sequence). The CDR3 totals 14 residues. CDR3 sequence (DNA): TGTGCCAGCAGCTTGGAGCGGCAGCATAGTGAGCAGTTCTTC. Its translation: CASSLERQHSEQFF.

V usage is TRBV7-2 and J usage is TRBJ2-5; tentative D call: TRBD1 (5 bases). Trimming left V 1 base short and J 11 bases short, with 14 bases between. The CDR3 length is 13 residues. The germline CDR1 and CDR2 sequences are SGHTA and FQGNSA. The CDR3 coding sequence is TGTGCCAGCAGCTTAGATGGGGCCCGGGTACAGTACTTC. Translated: CASSLDGARVQYF.

In regard to this clone: The same CDR3 can be traced to other DNA sequences in this sample. The V call is TRBV7-6, the J call TRBJ1-5; D call uncertain. CDR1 and CDR2 from the germline V gene are SGHVS and FNYEAQ. V was pared by 3 bases and J by 2 bases, with 8 bases between. The CDR3 has 14 amino acids. The CDR3 here is CASSLGTGNQPQHF. The CDR3 bases are TGTGCCAGCAGCTTGGGCACAGGCAATCAGCCCCAGCATTTT.

This clone was observed a single time. The chain links TRBV5-1 to TRBJ2-4; TRBD1 agrees at 9 bases. The CDR3 consists of 16 residues. The germline V gene encodes CDR1 SGHRS and CDR2 YFSETQ. The J segment lost 8 bases and the V segment lost 4 bases, leaving 13 bases of the junction unmatched. In DNA, the CDR3 is TGCGCCAGCAGCACCGGAGGGGGGACAGGGACGTACATTCAGTACTTC. Its translation: CASSTGGGTGTYIQYF.

The genes are TRBV11-3 and TRBJ2-5; D not resolved. The germline gives CDR1 SGHNT, CDR2 YENEEA. This CDR3 has 13 residues. Trimming removed 1 base from V and 2 bases from J, with 5 bases in between. The CDR3 spells CASSLGRQETQYF. CDR3 coding DNA: TGTGCCAGCAGCTTAGGAAGACAAGAGACCCAGTACTTC. Filled out from reference TRBV11-3 and TRBJ2-5, the complete variable domain reads EAGVVQSPRYKIIEKKQPVAFWCNPISGHNTLYWYLQNLGQGPELLIRYENEEAVDDSQLPKDRFSAERLKGVDSTLKIQPAELGDSAVYLCASSLGRQETQYFGPGTRLLVL.

This chain connects TRBV15 to TRBJ1-2; the match to TRBD1 covers 9 bases. The CDR3 is 18 residues long. Trimming removed 0 bases from V and 0 bases from J; junction bases left unmatched: 8. Germline V gene data show CDR1 as LNHNV and CDR2 as YYDKDF (reference sequence). CDR3 amino acids: CATSRDSPGQGANYGYTF. The CDR3 bases are TGTGCCACCAGCAGAGATAGCCCGGGACAGGGAGCTAACTATGGCTACACCTTC. The full variable domain, rest sourced from reference TRBV15 and TRBJ1-2, is DAMVIQNPRYQVTQFGKPVTLSCSQTLNHNVMYWYQQKSSQAPKLLFHYYDKDFNNEADTPDNFQSRRPNTSFCFLDIRSPGLGDTAMYLCATSRDSPGQGANYGYTFGSGTRLTVV.

V and J are TRBV19 and TRBJ2-7; a possible D gene is TRBD1 (6 bases). With 6 bases removed from V and 2 bases from J, the gap between germline ends came to 14 bases. The length of the CDR3 is 14 residues. The germline gives CDR1 LNHDA, CDR2 SQIVND (reference sequence). The CDR3 coding sequence is TGTGCCAGTAGCCCCAGGGGACCCCCCTACGAGCAGTACTTC. It translates to CASSPRGPPYEQYF.

The chain employs TRBV18 and TRBJ2-7; 9 bases agree with TRBD2. Germline V gene data show CDR1 as KGHSH and CDR2 as LQKENI. Losses at the gene ends were 2 bases for V and 4 bases for J; bases not matched to a gene: 6. The CDR3 is made up of 15 amino acids. The CDR3 is CASSPGTSFTYEQYF. CDR3 nucleotides: TGTGCCAGCTCACCAGGGACTAGCTTTACGTACGAGCAGTACTTC.

This chain joins TRBV7-9 and TRBJ1-4; D gene ambiguous. In germline, CDR1 is SEHNR, CDR2 FQNEAQ (reference sequence). Trimming left V 3 bases short and J 5 bases short, with 13 bases between. The CDR3 runs 15 residues. The CDR3 DNA is TGTGCCAGCAGCTTGGCAGAGGCAAGGAATGAAAAACTGTTTTTT. This gives the protein CASSLAEARNEKLFF.

This sequence joins TRBV15 and TRBJ1-1, with D possibly matching TRBD1 (6 bases). This CDR3 has 16 amino acids. Per the germline V gene, CDR1 is LNHNV and CDR2 is YYDKDF (reference sequence). V was trimmed by 0 bases and J by 5 bases, leaving 16 bases between them. CDR3 DNA sequence: TGTGCCACCAGCAGAGACCCACAGGGAGTTGGTACTGAAGCTTTCTTT. Its protein product is CATSRDPQGVGTEAFF.

J is TRBJ2-3 and V is TRBV28; 15 nucleotides align to TRBD2. The CDR3 runs to 16 residues. Germline-derived CDR1 and CDR2 are MDHEN and SYDVKM. V lost 6 bases, J lost 6 bases, and 7 bases stayed unmatched. The CDR3 bases are TGTGCCAGCAGCCGGGGACTAGCGGGAGGACCGGATACGCAGTATTTT. Translated: CASSRGLAGGPDTQYF.